This T cell receptor beta chain was retrieved from a study of blood T cell repertoires in COVID-19 (dated by TCRdb to 2020 to 2022). Turning to the overall study: The collaborator samples originated in the United States, Italy and Spain and spanned the acute and convalescent phases of COVID-19. The material from the prospective study consisted of cDNA or gDNA derived from T cells, B-cell-depleted T cells, or PBMCs. The dataset comprised deeply sampled blood TCRbeta repertoires from subjects exposed to, actively infected with, or recovered from COVID-19. A freely available public database, intended as a resource for researchers studying the immune response to SARS-CoV-2, is where the repertoires were released. The samples were drawn from two sources: the first 160 participants of the ongoing ImmuneRACE study, and some 1,300 subjects contributed by 6 global collaborators. Sample metadata almost always included a de-identified subject ID, COVID-19 status, age in years and sex. HLA class I and class II types, where available, came from metadata supplied by the sample provider rather than from assay-based typing.

About this clone itself: Its antigen remains undetermined. Per-nucleotide qualities are absent, and no much larger clonotype sits a single base away.

The investigation overall reported the following: How much clinical and demographic metadata was included differed by source and by participant, and the metadata was provided uncurated.

TCRbeta CDR3 regions were amplified from genomic DNA using the immunoSEQ Assay, a bias-controlled multiplex PCR. Under the source paper's analysis protocol: The number of nucleated cells in each sample was estimated from the amplification of reference gene primers within the assay. Sequence reads were collapsed and filtered to measure the absolute abundance of every unique TCRbeta CDR3 rearrangement. For each sample, productive Simpson clonality was calculated by taking the square root of Simpson's diversity index across productive rearrangements. Entries here come from immuneACCESS through TCRdb and include only in-frame sequences with V and J called. Some clones fail to appear in such tables; in the studies checked, an unresolved V gene covers under half of the shortfall, and the cause of the remainder is unknown. Clone size and V and J calls were adopted from that table, with D and trimming inferred from the DNA. The sample yields some 220,000 clones; roughly nine tenths were counted once. The ten largest make up 2.5% to 3% of the sample.

Looking up the germline V gene yields CDR1 SNHLY and CDR2 FYNNEI. V loses 6 bases at its end and J loses 9 bases; junction bases beyond the gene matches: 4. The CDR3 numbers 13 residues from cysteine through phenylalanine. The read is trimmed to its CDR3 DNA, 39 bases read in frame from base 1. In the prospective study, participants were roughly 18 to 95 years old, resided in approximately 25 geographic areas of the United States, and were enrolled through a virtual design. In the prospective study, cohorts were assigned on the basis of participant-reported clinical history obtained from a screening survey and a study questionnaire. For ImmuneRACE Cohort 3, a participant was defined as recovered based on two consecutive negative NP/OP PCR tests, clearance by a healthcare professional, or resolution of symptoms. In the prospective study, whole blood, serum and a nasopharyngeal or oropharyngeal swab were collected from each participant by mobile phlebotomists. Over an approximately 2-month period, participants in the prospective study had the option of providing additional blood draws and questionnaires. Before DNA extraction, blood samples from the prospective study were shipped at room temperature or frozen.

The sequenced sample consisted of PBMCs or T cells enriched from blood (not recorded which). The chain employs TRBV2 and TRBJ1-6; the junction holds 8 bases that match TRBD1. The receptor was derived from a woman under 40 who had recovered from COVID-19. CDR3 region: CASSGGQGSPLHF. The nucleotide sequence reads TGTGCCAGCAGCGGAGGACAGGGTTCACCCCTCCACTTT.